The 32 T cell receptor beta chains listed next were all sequenced from one sample in a study of cytomegalovirus exposure and HLA in healthy donors. Use of 60 Vbeta and 13 Jbeta primers characterized the PCR. The repertoire was sequenced with immunoSEQ multiplex PCR; TCRdb's copy has only in-frame clones and lacks some. The table includes 100,000 to 150,000 clones, under 85% detected once. Sequencing was carried out using PBMCs. These receptors were taken from a male donor in good health and CMV-seropositive.

This chain joins TRBV28 and TRBJ1-3; unclear D gene. The CDR3 runs to 15 residues. Germline-derived CDR1 and CDR2 are MDHEN and SYDVKM. The V and J ends lost 4 bases and 2 bases respectively, with 12 bases between them. The CDR3 here is CASSSGGGPGNTIYF. The CDR3 DNA reads TGTGCCAGCAGTTCGGGAGGCGGTCCTGGAAACACCATATATTTT.

V is TRBV7-2 and J is TRBJ2-5, with 7 bases lining up with TRBD1. The J call may be wrong; the DNA end is better matched by TRBJ2-7. The germline V gene has CDR1 SGHTA and CDR2 FQGNSA. CDR3 length equals 14 residues. CDR3 amino acids: CASSPGGSSYEQYF. In nucleotides, the CDR3 is TGTGCCAGCAGCCCAGGGGGTTCCTCCTACGAGCAGTACTTC.

The chain combines TRBV2 with TRBJ1-1; tentative D call: TRBD1 (5 bases). This CDR3 spans 13 amino acids. The ends were cut back, 9 bases at V and 1 base at J, with 12 bases in the middle. CDR1 and CDR2 from the germline V gene are SNHLY and FYNNEI. The CDR3 sequence: CASTLRENTEAFF. The CDR3, as DNA: TGTGCCAGTACCCTCAGGGAGAACACTGAAGCTTTCTTT.

Concerning this clone: A junction end diverges from the germline sequence, so it may reflect a read error. This sequence joins TRBV7-9 and TRBJ2-4; 11 nucleotides line up with TRBD2. Germline V lookup: CDR1 SEHNR, CDR2 FQNEAQ (reference sequence). The CDR3 loop spans 15 amino acids. CDR3 bases: TGTTCCAGCAGCTCACTAGCGGGAGCATTCAACATTCAGTACTTC. This codes for CSSSSLAGAFNIQYF.

As for this clone: This same CDR3 is encoded by further DNA sequences in the sample. This sequence joins TRBV10-3 and TRBJ1-6; TRBD1 matches at 8 bases. The CDR3 is 15 residues long. V trimming: 3 bases; J trimming: 7 bases; junction bases outside the gene matches: 5. Germline loops: CDR1 ENHRY, CDR2 SYGVKD. The CDR3 bases are TGTGCCATCAGTGACCTTGGACAGGGAAATTCACCCCTCCACTTT. It specifies CAISDLGQGNSPLHF.

The genes are TRBV9 and TRBJ2-7, with D possibly TRBD2 on 6 matching bases. Germline V lookup: CDR1 SGDLS, CDR2 YYNGEE. Deletions cut 0 bases from V and 6 bases from J, with 13 bases between. This CDR3 has 14 residues. CDR3 sequence reads: CASSVVVGGGEQYF. CDR3 coding DNA: TGTGCCAGCAGCGTAGTTGTGGGAGGAGGCGAGCAGTACTTC.

The CDR3 DNA is TGTGCCAGCAGTCAGACTAGCGGGGGAACCTACGAGCAGTACTTC. It is translated as CASSQTSGGTYEQYF. The chain has TRBV2 and TRBJ2-7; 12 nucleotides agree with TRBD2. J gave up 2 bases and V 5 bases, and 4 bases lay outside the gene matches. This CDR3 spans 15 amino acids. CDR1 is SNHLY and CDR2 is FYNNEI in the germline V gene. Complete variable domain (other parts from reference TRBV2 and TRBJ2-7): EPEVTQTPSHQVTQMGQEVILRCVPISNHLYFYWYRQILGQKVEFLVSFYNNEISEKSEIFDDQFSVERPDGSNFTLKIRSTKLEDSAMYFCASSQTSGGTYEQYFGPGTRLTVT.

V and J are TRBV5-4 and TRBJ1-6, with 9 bases matching TRBD1. V gave up 6 bases and J gave up 10 bases; unmatched junction bases: 5. This CDR3 has 13 residues. Germline V lookup: CDR1 SGHNT, CDR2 YYREEE (reference sequence). The DNA for the CDR3 is TGTGCCAGCAACTGGGACAGGGTATCACCCCTCCACTTT. Encoded protein: CASNWDRVSPLHF.

The chain has TRBV5-1 and TRBJ2-3; 7 bases line up with TRBD1. CDR1 is SGHRS, CDR2 YFSETQ, per germline. The CDR3 covers 15 residues. Trimming took 5 bases from V and 6 from J; bases not matched to a gene: 12. The CDR3 DNA is TGCGCCAGCAGATCCTCGACAGGGCTTTATGATACGCAGTATTTT. Protein sequence: CASRSSTGLYDTQYF.

This clone was counted only a few times. CDR3 residues: CASSVGEGNQPQHF. The CDR3 nucleotides read TGTGCCAGCAGTGTAGGGGAGGGCAATCAGCCCCAGCATTTT. The chain links TRBV6-1 to TRBJ1-5; a possible D gene is TRBD1 (5 bases). The CDR3 spans 14 residues. The V gene lost 4 bases and the J gene lost 2 bases, with 9 bases spanning the gap. Per the germline V gene, CDR1 is MNHNS and CDR2 is SASEGT.

As regards this clone: The junction differs from germline at one of its ends, possibly a read error. This chain joins TRBV7-9 and TRBJ2-5; D gene unclear. The CDR3 loop spans 13 amino acids. From germline, CDR1 is SEHNR and CDR2 FQNEAQ (reference sequence). This CDR3 reads CSSSLGQQETQYF. The CDR3 nucleotides are TGTTCCAGCAGCTTAGGGCAGCAAGAGACCCAGTACTTC.

This clone was found once. CDR3 DNA sequence: TGCGCCAGCAGCCAATTTCTAGCGGTGAGCTACGAGCAGTACTTC. Protein: CASSQFLAVSYEQYF. The chain has TRBV4-1 and TRBJ2-7; 7 bases are shared with TRBD2. The CDR3 totals 15 residues. With 2 bases clipped from V and 3 bases from J, the junction kept 7 bases outside the gene matches. The germline V gene has CDR1 MGHRA and CDR2 YSYEKL.

The chain recombines TRBV6-4 with TRBJ1-4; 9 nucleotides agree with TRBD1. The length of the CDR3 is 14 residues. The J segment lost 8 bases and the V segment lost 5 bases, leaving 6 bases of the junction unmatched. Germline V lookup: CDR1 MRHNA, CDR2 SNTAGT. CDR3 region: CASSPGQGHEKLFF. CDR3 bases: TGTGCCAGCAGTCCGGGACAGGGACACGAAAAACTGTTTTTT.

The genes are TRBV5-4 and TRBJ2-7; the D gene is possibly TRBD1 (6 bases). The germline CDR1 and CDR2 sequences are SGHNT and YYREEE (reference sequence). V was trimmed by 4 bases and J by 6 bases, leaving 17 bases between them. CDR3 size: 14 residues. In DNA, the CDR3 is TGTGCCAGCAGCCAAGGGGGAGCCTTAAGCGAGCAGTACTTC. It specifies CASSQGGALSEQYF.

This chain connects TRBV21-1 to TRBJ2-7; the tabulated D call, TRBD2, remains unverified against the DNA. TRBV21-1 is designated a pseudogene. This CDR3 region has 15 residues. The CDR3 is CASSTRLAGAYEQYF. The DNA of the CDR3 is TGTGCCAGCAGCACCAGACTAGCGGGAGCGTACGAGCAGTACTTC.

This clone was detected only once. The chain carries TRBV7-2 and TRBJ2-7, with D possibly being TRBD2 (6 bases). The CDR3 is 13 residues long. CDR1 SGHTA and CDR2 FQGNSA come from the germline V gene. V was pared by 5 bases and J by 2 bases, with 10 bases between. The CDR3 protein is CASSNPSAYEQYF. The DNA of the CDR3 is TGTGCCAGCAGCAATCCTAGCGCCTACGAGCAGTACTTC.

This chain connects TRBV6-4 to TRBJ2-1, with TRBD2 matching 8 bases. There are 14 residues in the CDR3. Germline V gene data show CDR1 as MRHNA and CDR2 as SNTAGT. V lost 6 bases to trimming and J lost 6 bases; unmatched junction nucleotides: 7. Here the CDR3 reads CASSPGLELNEQFF. CDR3 nucleotide sequence: TGTGCCAGCAGCCCGGGACTAGAACTCAATGAGCAGTTCTTC.

The genes are TRBV6-5 and TRBJ2-4, with 11 bases fitting TRBD2. V trimming: 3 bases; J trimming: 0 bases; junction bases outside the gene matches: 1. This CDR3 contains 16 residues. From germline, CDR1 is MNHEY and CDR2 SVGAGI. Here the CDR3 DNA reads TGTGCCAGCAGTTATCTAGCGGGGGGAGCCAAAAACATTCAGTACTTC. As protein: CASSYLAGGAKNIQYF.

The CDR3 bases are TGCAGCGCTTCGGACAGGAACGCTTTCTTT. Protein product: CSASDRNAFF. The V and J genes are TRBV29-1 and TRBJ1-1; 7 bases are shared with TRBD1. The V gene's germline CDR1 is SQVTM and CDR2 ANQGSEA. V shed 7 bases and J 11 bases; nucleotides not matched to a gene: 7. The CDR3 has 10 amino acids.

This chain uses TRBV6-1 with TRBJ2-3; D remains ambiguous. Trimming left V 1 base short and J 2 bases short, with 7 bases between. CDR1 MNHNS and CDR2 SASEGT come from the germline V gene. The CDR3 runs 14 residues. CDR3 in amino acids: CASSEGLTTDTQYF. The CDR3 nucleotides read TGTGCCAGCAGTGAAGGGCTTACCACAGATACGCAGTATTTT.

The chain joins TRBV5-1 to TRBJ1-2; possible D gene TRBD1, 6 bases. This CDR3 is built from 15 residues. V gave up 4 bases and J gave up 0 bases, with 13 bases separating them. Germline CDR1 and CDR2: SGHRS and YFSETQ. This CDR3 reads CASSGPDRANYGYTF. For the CDR3, the DNA is TGCGCCAGCAGCGGGCCGGACAGAGCTAACTATGGCTACACCTTC.

The chain combines TRBV28 with TRBJ2-5; TRBD2 matches at 8 bases. V gave up 0 bases and J gave up 5 bases; unmatched junction bases: 2. Germline V CDR1 and CDR2: MDHEN, SYDVKM. This CDR3 has 14 residues. CDR3 residues: CASSLWSSGETQYF. The CDR3 coding sequence is TGTGCCAGCAGTTTATGGTCTAGCGGGGAGACCCAGTACTTC.

This clone turned up a few times. The chain employs TRBV5-6 and TRBJ2-7; 7 positions agree with TRBD1. Trimming removed 4 bases from V and 3 bases from J; junction bases left unmatched: 4. The CDR3 is 13 amino acids. Germline CDR1 and CDR2: SGHDT and YYEEEE. CDR3 DNA sequence: TGTGCCAGCAGCCGCCGGGACAGCTACGAGCAGTACTTC. Its protein is CASSRRDSYEQYF.

This sequence joins TRBV7-7 and TRBJ2-3; D is perhaps TRBD1 (5 bases). V was clipped by 4 bases and J by 0 bases, with 11 bases between them. Germline CDR1 reads SSHAT; CDR2 reads FNYEAQ (reference sequence). The CDR3 spans 15 residues. The CDR3 sequence: CASSSQGLSTDTQYF. The CDR3 DNA reads as TGTGCCAGCAGCTCCCAGGGTCTAAGCACAGATACGCAGTATTTT.

The CDR3 reads CATSRDGGTETQYF. The CDR3 nucleotides read TGTGCCACCAGCAGAGATGGGGGGACGGAGACCCAGTACTTC. The chain couples TRBV15 to TRBJ2-5, with D maybe TRBD2 (6 bases). The V end lost 0 bases, the J end lost 5 bases, and 10 bases lay between the germline ends. CDR1 and CDR2 (germline): LNHNV, YYDKDF (reference sequence). The CDR3 has 14 residues.

The J gene is TRBJ2-7, the V gene TRBV30; weak D call: TRBD2 (6 bases). This CDR3 contains 11 residues. CDR1 and CDR2 (germline): GTSNPN, SVGIG (reference sequence). V lost 1 base and J lost 5, with 6 bases in between. The CDR3 protein is CAWSERDEQYF. CDR3 in DNA: TGTGCCTGGAGTGAGCGGGACGAGCAGTACTTC.

This clone was observed a single time. This chain links TRBV9 with TRBJ2-3, with TRBD2 as a possible D gene (5 bases). Germline V lookup: CDR1 SGDLS, CDR2 YYNGEE. CDR3 length: 17 amino acids. The V gene lost 0 bases and the J gene lost 3 bases, with 17 bases spanning the gap. CDR3 coding DNA: TGTGCCAGCAGCGTAGAAGTTGCGGGCATTCCAACAGATACGCAGTATTTT. Its translation: CASSVEVAGIPTDTQYF.

The chain is built from TRBV18 and TRBJ2-5, with 8 bases aligning to TRBD1. V was clipped by 3 bases and J by 0 bases; unmatched bases: 3. This CDR3 comprises 15 residues. The germline V gene has CDR1 KGHSH and CDR2 LQKENI. This chain's CDR3 is CASSPDRAYQETQYF. DNA for the CDR3: TGTGCCAGCTCACCGGACAGGGCCTACCAAGAGACCCAGTACTTC.

This chain uses TRBV4-2 with TRBJ1-1, with D possibly being TRBD1 (5 bases). This CDR3 is built from 16 residues. Germline values: CDR1 LGHNA, CDR2 YNFKEQ. V lost 3 bases and J lost 4, with 18 bases in between. The CDR3 loop is CASSQAVRSQGTEAFF. Written as DNA, the CDR3 is TGTGCCAGCAGCCAGGCCGTGCGAAGTCAGGGCACTGAAGCTTTCTTT.

This clone was observed a few times. CDR3 in DNA: TGTGCCAGCAGTTACAGGGGGTTCAACACTGAAGCTTTCTTT. This codes for CASSYRGFNTEAFF. The gene calls are TRBV6-5 and TRBJ1-1; D is perhaps TRBD1 (6 bases). Germline-derived CDR1 and CDR2 are MNHEY and SVGAGI. Trimming cost V 2 bases and J 2 bases, with 9 bases left between them. The CDR3 spans 14 residues.

V and J are TRBV7-3 and TRBJ1-1; D possibly corresponds to TRBD1 (6 bases). CDR1 is SGHTA, CDR2 FQGTGA, per germline. The CDR3 is 15 amino acids. With 2 bases removed from V and 2 bases from J, the gap between germline ends came to 12 bases. The DNA for the CDR3 is TGTGCCAGCAGCTTAGGGGGCCTACCCAACACTGAAGCTTTCTTT. It translates to CASSLGGLPNTEAFF.

In this sample, this clone turned up a few times. The chain recombines TRBV11-3 with TRBJ2-7; D possibly corresponds to TRBD1 (5 bases). This CDR3 is built from 12 residues. The V gene's germline CDR1 is SGHNT and CDR2 YENEEA. The germline V and J ends were trimmed by 11 bases and 3 bases, with 14 bases remaining between them. CDR3: CALSTGIYEQYF. CDR3 coding DNA: TGTGCCCTCAGTACAGGAATCTACGAGCAGTACTTC.